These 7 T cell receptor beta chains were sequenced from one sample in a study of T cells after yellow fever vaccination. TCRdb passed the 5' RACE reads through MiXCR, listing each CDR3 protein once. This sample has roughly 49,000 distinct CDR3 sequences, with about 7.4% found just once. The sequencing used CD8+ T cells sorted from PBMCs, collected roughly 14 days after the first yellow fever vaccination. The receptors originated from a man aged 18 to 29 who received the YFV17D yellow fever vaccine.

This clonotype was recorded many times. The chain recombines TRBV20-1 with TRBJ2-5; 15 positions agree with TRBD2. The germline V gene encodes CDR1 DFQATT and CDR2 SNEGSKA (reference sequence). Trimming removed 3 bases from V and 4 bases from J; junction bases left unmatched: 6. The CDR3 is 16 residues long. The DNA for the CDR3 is TGCAGTGCTAGTGGACTAGCGGGGGGGCCGGTAGAGACCCAGTACTTC. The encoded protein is CSASGLAGGPVETQYF.

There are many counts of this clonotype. The CDR3 spells CASSFSHDDTEAFF. The DNA for the CDR3 is TGTGCCAGCAGCTTTTCCCATGATGACACTGAAGCTTTCTTT. The chain has TRBV7-9 and TRBJ1-1; unclear D gene. Germline V gene data show CDR1 as SEHNR and CDR2 as FQNEAQ (reference sequence). The CDR3 loop spans 14 amino acids. V was cut by 3 bases and J by 3 bases, with 11 bases left in between. Looking up the rest from reference TRBV7-9 and TRBJ1-1 gives the full variable domain: DTGVSQNPRHKITKRGQNVTFRCDPISEHNRLYWYRQTLGQGPEFLTYFQNEAQLEKSRLLSDRFSAERPKGSFSTLEIQRTEQGDSAMYLCASSFSHDDTEAFFGQGTRLTVV.

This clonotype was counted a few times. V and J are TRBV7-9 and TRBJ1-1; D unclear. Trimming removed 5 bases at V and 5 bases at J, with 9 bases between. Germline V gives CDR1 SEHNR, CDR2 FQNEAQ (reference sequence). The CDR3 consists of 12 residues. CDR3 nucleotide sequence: TGTGCCAGCAGCGCCGCCGGGACTGAAGCTTTCTTT. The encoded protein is CASSAAGTEAFF.

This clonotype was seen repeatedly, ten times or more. CDR3 DNA: TGTGCCAGCAGCCAGATTACCGGGACTAGCGAGCACGGGGAGCTGTTTTTT. Protein: CASSQITGTSEHGELFF. The V call is TRBV14, the J call TRBJ2-2, with 10 positions matching TRBD2. Germline V lookup: CDR1 SGHDN, CDR2 FVKESK. V lost 3 bases to trimming and J lost 7 bases; unmatched junction nucleotides: 11. There are 17 residues in the CDR3. The full variable domain, in which reference TRBV14 and TRBJ2-2 provide the parts outside the CDR3, is EAGVTQFPSHSVIEKGQTVTLRCDPISGHDNLYWYRRVMGKEIKFLLHFVKESKQDESGMPNNRFLAERTGGTYSTLKVQPAELEDSGVYFCASSQITGTSEHGELFFGEGSRLTVL.

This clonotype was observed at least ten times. CDR3 nucleotide sequence: TGTGCCAGCAGTGATTATGGAAGGAGAGGCCATTCCCTCACAGATACGCAGTATTTT. It is translated as CASSDYGRRGHSLTDTQYF. The chain uses TRBV25-1 and TRBJ2-3; D not resolved. The CDR3 consists of 19 residues. The V and J ends lost 3 bases and 2 bases respectively, with 24 bases between them. Per germline, CDR1 MGHDK and CDR2 SYGVNS.

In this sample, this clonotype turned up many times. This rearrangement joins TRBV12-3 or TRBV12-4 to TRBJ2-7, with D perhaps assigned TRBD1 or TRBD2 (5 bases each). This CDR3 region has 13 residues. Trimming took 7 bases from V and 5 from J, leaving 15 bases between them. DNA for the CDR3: TGTGCCAGCACAAAGGGACGGTACGACGAGCAGTACTTC. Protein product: CASTKGRYDEQYF.

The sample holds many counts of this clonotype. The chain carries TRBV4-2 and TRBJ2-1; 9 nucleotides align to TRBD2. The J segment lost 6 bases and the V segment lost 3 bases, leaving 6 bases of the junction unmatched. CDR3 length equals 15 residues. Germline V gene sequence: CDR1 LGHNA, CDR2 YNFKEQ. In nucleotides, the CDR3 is TGTGCCAGCAGCCACACGCGGGGACTAGCCAATGAGCAGTTCTTC. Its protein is CASSHTRGLANEQFF.